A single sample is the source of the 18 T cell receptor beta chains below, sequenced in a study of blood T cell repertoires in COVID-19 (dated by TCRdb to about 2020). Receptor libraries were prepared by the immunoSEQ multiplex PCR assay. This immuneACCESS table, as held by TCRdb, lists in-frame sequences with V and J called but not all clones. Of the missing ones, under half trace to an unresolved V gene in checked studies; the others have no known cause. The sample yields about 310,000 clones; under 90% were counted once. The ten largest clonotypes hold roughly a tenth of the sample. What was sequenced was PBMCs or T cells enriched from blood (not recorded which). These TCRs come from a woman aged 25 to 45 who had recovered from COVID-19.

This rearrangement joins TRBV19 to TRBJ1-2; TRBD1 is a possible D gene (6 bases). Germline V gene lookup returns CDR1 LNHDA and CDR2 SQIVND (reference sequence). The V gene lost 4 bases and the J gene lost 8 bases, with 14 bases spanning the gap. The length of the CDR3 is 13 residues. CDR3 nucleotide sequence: TGTGCCAGTAGTAGAAACAGGGTGTGGGGCTACACCTTC. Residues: CASSRNRVWGYTF.

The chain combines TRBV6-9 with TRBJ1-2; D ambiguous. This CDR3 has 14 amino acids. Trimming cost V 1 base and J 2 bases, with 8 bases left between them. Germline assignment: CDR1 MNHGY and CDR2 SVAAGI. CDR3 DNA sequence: TGTGCCAGCAGTTATTGGGAGGTGAACTATGGCTACACCTTC. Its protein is CASSYWEVNYGYTF.

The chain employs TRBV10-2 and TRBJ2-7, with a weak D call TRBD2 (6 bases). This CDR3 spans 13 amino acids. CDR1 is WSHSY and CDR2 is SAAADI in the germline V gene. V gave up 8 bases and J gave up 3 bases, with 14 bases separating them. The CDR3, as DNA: TGCGCCAGCCAACTATCCGGGGGCTACGAGCAGTACTTC. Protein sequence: CASQLSGGYEQYF.

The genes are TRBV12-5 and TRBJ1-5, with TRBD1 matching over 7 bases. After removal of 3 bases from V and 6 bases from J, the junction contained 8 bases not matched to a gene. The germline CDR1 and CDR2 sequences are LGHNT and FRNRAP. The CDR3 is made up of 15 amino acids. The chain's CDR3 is CASGFGQVEGQPQHF. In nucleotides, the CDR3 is TGTGCTAGTGGTTTTGGACAGGTCGAGGGTCAGCCCCAGCATTTT.

CDR3 protein: CASSLAGGPIEQFF. Here the CDR3 DNA reads TGTGCCAGCAGTTTAGCGGGAGGGCCGATTGAGCAGTTCTTC. V is TRBV28 and J is TRBJ2-1, with 9 bases aligning to TRBD2. Unmatched junction bases numbered 5, after V lost 2 bases and J lost 9 bases. Germline lookup yields CDR1 MDHEN and CDR2 SYDVKM. The CDR3 runs 14 residues.

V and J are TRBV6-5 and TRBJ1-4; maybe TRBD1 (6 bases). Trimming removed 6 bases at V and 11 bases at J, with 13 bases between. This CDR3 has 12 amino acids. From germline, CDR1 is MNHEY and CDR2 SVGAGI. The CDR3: CASRTGLLKLFF. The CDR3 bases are TGTGCCAGCAGGACAGGACTCTTGAAACTGTTTTTT.

DNA for the CDR3: TGTGCCACCGTCCCGGGGGGGCTAAGTACGCAGTATTTT. Its protein product is CATVPGGLSTQYF. The V call is TRBV10-3, the J call TRBJ2-3; 8 bases agree with TRBD2. CDR1 is ENHRY and CDR2 is SYGVKD in the germline V gene. The CDR3 has 13 amino acids. Trimming at V came to 10 bases and at J to 8 bases, leaving 11 bases not matched to a gene.

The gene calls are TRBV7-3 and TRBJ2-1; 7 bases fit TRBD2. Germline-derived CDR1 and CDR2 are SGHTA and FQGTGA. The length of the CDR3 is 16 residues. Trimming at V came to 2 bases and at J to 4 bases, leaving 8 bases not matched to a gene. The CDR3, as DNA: TGTGCCAGCAGCTTACAGGGCGGGGGATCATACAATGAGCAGTTCTTC. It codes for CASSLQGGGSYNEQFF.

CDR3 bases: TGTGCCAGTAGTGCCAGGACAGGGGGACAGTACTTC. It codes for CASSARTGGQYF. The chain has TRBV19 and TRBJ2-7; 10 bases map to TRBD1. Trimming at V came to 5 bases and at J to 10 bases, leaving 5 bases not matched to a gene. The germline V gene has CDR1 LNHDA and CDR2 SQIVND (reference sequence). The CDR3 covers 12 residues.

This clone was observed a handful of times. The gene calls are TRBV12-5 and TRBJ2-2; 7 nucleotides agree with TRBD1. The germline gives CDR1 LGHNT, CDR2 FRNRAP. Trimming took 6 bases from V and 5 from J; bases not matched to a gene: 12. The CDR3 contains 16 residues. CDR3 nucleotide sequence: TGTGCTAGTGGATACACGTACAGGGGAGAGACCGGGGAGCTGTTTTTT. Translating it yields CASGYTYRGETGELFF.

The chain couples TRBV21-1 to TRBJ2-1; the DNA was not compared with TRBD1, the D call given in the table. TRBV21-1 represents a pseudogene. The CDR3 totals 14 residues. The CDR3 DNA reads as TGTGCCAGCCCCCAGGGACAGGGGTACAATGAGCAGTTCTTC. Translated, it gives CASPQGQGYNEQFF.

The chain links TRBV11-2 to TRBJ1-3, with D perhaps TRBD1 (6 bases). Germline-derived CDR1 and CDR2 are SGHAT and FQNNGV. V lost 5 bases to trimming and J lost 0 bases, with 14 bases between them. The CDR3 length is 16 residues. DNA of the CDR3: TGTGCCAGCAGCCTCTTACAGGGAGCCTCTGGAAACACCATATATTTT. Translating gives CASSLLQGASGNTIYF.

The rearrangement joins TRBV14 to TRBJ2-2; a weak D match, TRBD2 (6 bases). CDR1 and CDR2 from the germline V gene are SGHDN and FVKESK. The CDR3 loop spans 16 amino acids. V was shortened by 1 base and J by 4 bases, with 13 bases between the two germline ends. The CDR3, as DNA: TGTGCCAGCAGCCAAGTCTCGGGAGAGAGCACCGGGGAGCTGTTTTTT. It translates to CASSQVSGESTGELFF.

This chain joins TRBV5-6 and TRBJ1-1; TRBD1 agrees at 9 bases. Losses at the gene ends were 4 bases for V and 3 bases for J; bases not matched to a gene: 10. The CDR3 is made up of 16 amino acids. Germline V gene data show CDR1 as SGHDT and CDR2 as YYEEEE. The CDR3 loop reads CASSRTGAFGHTEAFF. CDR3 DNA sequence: TGTGCCAGCAGCCGGACAGGGGCCTTCGGTCACACTGAAGCTTTCTTT.

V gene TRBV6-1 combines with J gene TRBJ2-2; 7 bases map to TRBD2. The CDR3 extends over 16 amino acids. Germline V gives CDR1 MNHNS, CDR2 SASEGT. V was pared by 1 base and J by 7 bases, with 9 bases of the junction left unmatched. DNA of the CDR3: TGTGCCAGCAGTGAAGAGGCGGGAGTGGGTCACGGGGAGCTGTTTTTT. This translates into CASSEEAGVGHGELFF.

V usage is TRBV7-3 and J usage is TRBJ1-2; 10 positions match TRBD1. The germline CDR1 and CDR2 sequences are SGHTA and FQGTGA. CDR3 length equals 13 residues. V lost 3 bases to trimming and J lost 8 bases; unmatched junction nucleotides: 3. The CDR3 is CASSFDRGRGYTF. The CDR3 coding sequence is TGTGCCAGCAGCTTCGACAGGGGGCGAGGCTACACCTTC.

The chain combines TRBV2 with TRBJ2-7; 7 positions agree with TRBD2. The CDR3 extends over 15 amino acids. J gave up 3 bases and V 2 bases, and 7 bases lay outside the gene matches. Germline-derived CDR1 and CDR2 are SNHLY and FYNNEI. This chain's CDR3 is CASSETAGEIYEQYF. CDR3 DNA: TGTGCCAGCAGTGAAACGGCGGGAGAGATCTACGAGCAGTACTTC.

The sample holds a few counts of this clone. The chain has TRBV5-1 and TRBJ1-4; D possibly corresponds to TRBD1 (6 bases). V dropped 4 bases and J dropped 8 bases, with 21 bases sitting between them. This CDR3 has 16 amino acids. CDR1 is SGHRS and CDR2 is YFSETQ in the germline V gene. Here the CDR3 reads CASSPGKRQVGEKLFF. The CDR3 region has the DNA TGCGCCAGCAGCCCCGGGAAAAGACAGGTTGGGGAAAAACTGTTTTTT.